The rows below give T cell receptor beta chains drawn from one sample of a study of blood T cell repertoires in COVID-19. Clones were sequenced by immunoSEQ multiplex PCR, and TCRdb holds only the in-frame ones, with some missing. The table includes 150,000 to 200,000 clones, about 84% detected once. The sequencing sample was made of PBMCs or T cells enriched from blood (not recorded which). The receptors originated from a man between 50 and 59 years old who had recovered from COVID-19. Both conserved end residues are part of each CDR3. The D gene is left open where the match is weak. Only part of the rows carry a size: once, few, many, or a class if the clone is expanded.

j_call v_call clone_size d_call cdr3_nt cdr3_aa
TRBJ2-1 TRBV6-5 . . TGTGCCAGTTCTAAGCGGTTATACAATGAGCAGTTCTTC CASSKRLYNEQFF
TRBJ2-7 TRBV29-1 . . TGCAGCGGCGGACTACCCTACGAGCAGTACTTC CSGGLPYEQYF
TRBJ2-2 TRBV2 . . TGTGCCGGGGGGAGGCAGAGTAACACCGGGGAGCTGTTTTTT CAGGRQSNTGELFF
TRBJ2-7 TRBV5-6 . TRBD2 TGTGCCAGCAGACGGGGCGGGGGCGAGCAGTACTTC CASRRGGGEQYF
TRBJ2-5 TRBV24-1 . TRBD1 TGTGCCACAGGACAGGGGCAACAAGAGACCCAGTACTTC CATGQGQQETQYF
TRBJ2-3 TRBV5-1 . . TGCGCCAGCAGCCTACAAATCAGGGCCACAGATACGCAGTATTTT CASSLQIRATDTQYF
TRBJ1-1 TRBV21-1 once . TGTGCCAGCAGCAAATCGGGGGTCACTGAAGCTTTCTTT CASSKSGVTEAFF
TRBJ2-5 TRBV5-4 . . TGTGCCAGCAGCTTGGAAGGGGGGGGCACCGAGACCCAGTACTTC CASSLEGGGTETQYF
TRBJ1-1 TRBV6-6 . TRBD1 TGTGCCAGCATAACAGGGGGCGGTGAAGCTTTCTTT CASITGGGEAFF
TRBJ1-1 TRBV18 . TRBD1 TGTGCCAGCTCGCCTGGGAGACAGGGTGTAGGAACTGAAGCTTTCTTT CASSPGRQGVGTEAFF
TRBJ1-4 TRBV5-1 once . TGCGCCAGCAGCTTGGAAGGAGCAACTAATGAAAAACTGTTTTTT CASSLEGATNEKLFF
TRBJ1-6 TRBV6-1 . . TGTGCCAGCAGTGAAAGGAGCTCCTATAATTCACCCCTCCACTTT CASSERSSYNSPLHF
TRBJ2-1 TRBV7-9 medium-sized TRBD2 TGTGCCAGCAGCCACCTAGCGGGGGGCCCCAAGGGACCTTACAATGAGCAGTTCTTC CASSHLAGGPKGPYNEQFF
TRBJ1-1 TRBV5-1 . . TGCGCCAGCGCTACAGGATTTTACACTGAAGCTTTCTTT CASATGFYTEAFF
TRBJ1-1 TRBV27 . . TGTGCCAGCAGTGGCCTGAACGCTGAAGCTTTCTTT CASSGLNAEAFF
TRBJ1-6 TRBV4-1 few . TGCGCCGTCGCGGCGGCCCATAATTCACCCCTCCACTTT CAVAAAHNSPLHF
TRBJ1-4 TRBV5-6 . . TGTGCCAGCAGCCCCCAGGGTACATGGACTAATGAAAAACTGTTTTTT CASSPQGTWTNEKLFF
TRBJ2-3 TRBV19 . . TGTGCCAGTCTCCCTTGGGGGGGGCCTAACACAGATACGCAGTATTTT CASLPWGGPNTDTQYF
TRBJ2-3 TRBV9 . TRBD2 TGTGCCAGCGCGGGGGGCCGGGGAGGCACAGATACGCAGTATTTT CASAGGRGGTDTQYF
TRBJ1-6 TRBV27 . . TGTGCCAGCAGTCCCGGCGGGGGTAACTATAATTCACCCCTCCACTTT CASSPGGGNYNSPLHF
TRBJ2-5 TRBV5-1 . TRBD1 TGCGCCAGCGGCCGACAGGGACCTCAAGAGACCCAGTACTTC CASGRQGPQETQYF
TRBJ1-5 TRBV15 . . TGTGCCACCAGCAGAGATCCCAGGGATGGTCAGCCCCAGCATTTT CATSRDPRDGQPQHF
TRBJ1-2 TRBV4-2 . TRBD1 TGTGCCAGCAGCCCCCTAACGGGACAGGGCTATGGCTACACCTTC CASSPLTGQGYGYTF
TRBJ2-2 TRBV19 . . TGTGCCAGTAGAATCATCCACAGGCGCCCCAACACCGGGGAGCTGTTTTTT CASRIIHRRPNTGELFF
TRBJ1-2 TRBV28 . TRBD1 TGTGCCAGCAGACCGGACAGGGCCTATGGCTACACCTTC CASRPDRAYGYTF
TRBJ1-2 TRBV23-1 . . TGCGCCAGCAGTCAATCGGTGGTCCTTTACAATGGCTACACCTTC CASSQSVVLYNGYTF
TRBJ1-6 TRBV27 . . TGTGCCAGCAGTTTGGGGGTGGGAGGGGTTTATTCACCCCTCCACTTT CASSLGVGGVYSPLHF
TRBJ1-5 TRBV14 . . TGTGCCAGCGCCCCAGCAGGGCCAAGCAATCAGCCCCAGCATTTT CASAPAGPSNQPQHF
TRBJ2-1 TRBV9 . TRBD1 TGTGCCAGCAGCATAAATCCCGGGACAGGGGGCCCAGGGGCGCAGTTCTTC CASSINPGTGGPGAQFF
TRBJ1-1 TRBV5-1 . TRBD1 TGCGCCAGCAGCTTGGCAGGGGGCGAGGCTTTCTTT CASSLAGGEAFF
TRBJ2-3 TRBV9 . . TGTGCCAGCAGCGTAAAGGGGCGGATCACAGATACGCAGTATTTT CASSVKGRITDTQYF